The rows below give T cell receptor beta chains drawn from one sample of a study of T cell changes during pregnancy in multiple sclerosis. Clones were sequenced by immunoSEQ multiplex PCR, and TCRdb holds only the in-frame ones, with some missing. The sample shows under 100,000 clones, roughly 95% of them seen only once. Specimen: peripheral blood, collected in the second trimester of pregnancy. Receptor source: a female donor with multiple sclerosis, enrolled in a pregnancy study. Each CDR3 is given without its conserved first and last residue. The order of the fields is V gene, clone size, J gene, CDR3 protein. Part of the rows lack a size; the others show once, few, many or a class for expanded clones.

TRBV19	.	TRBJ2-7	ASSAQGWYEQY
TRBV4-1	.	TRBJ2-1	ASSQGSGSLGEQF
TRBV29-1	.	TRBJ1-1	SARPTGGVTEAF
TRBV4-1	.	TRBJ2-7	ASSQEALALAYEQY
TRBV12-5	.	TRBJ2-3	ASGLVGVTDTQY
TRBV19	.	TRBJ2-7	ASSLGSGGTYEQY
TRBV11-2	.	TRBJ2-7	ASSYQRDRSYEQY
TRBV19	.	TRBJ1-1	ASRGQGPTEAF
TRBV9	once	TRBJ2-2	ASSGIAGTTGELF
TRBV7-6	few	TRBJ2-2	ASSLIPGAGELF
TRBV28	.	TRBJ1-2	ASSFLDRGRGYT
TRBV27	.	TRBJ1-2	ASSLFGTGVFGYT
TRBV4-1	.	TRBJ1-2	ASSQALDRGRGNYGYT
TRBV7-8	.	TRBJ2-7	ASSPAGTSAYEQY
TRBV11-2	.	TRBJ1-2	ASSLVSANR
TRBV5-1	.	TRBJ2-2	ASSPEYAGELF
TRBV5-4	.	TRBJ2-5	ASSLEGSGGETQY
TRBV5-6	.	TRBJ2-7	ASSLTSGRAYEQY
TRBV7-9	.	TRBJ2-3	ASSSRDRGWY
TRBV2	once	TRBJ1-2	ASKTGTYGYT
TRBV28	.	TRBJ2-7	ASSGSGTSVYEQY
TRBV19	once	TRBJ2-3	ASSLIAHTQY
TRBV19	.	TRBJ2-7	ASSFGTDYEQY
TRBV7-6	once	TRBJ1-1	ASSLEIRVGTEAF
TRBV5-4	.	TRBJ2-5	ASRMTGEETQY
TRBV7-2	.	TRBJ1-5	ASSATTGGHQPQH
TRBV27	once	TRBJ2-6	ASSPSGANVLT
TRBV5-1	.	TRBJ2-4	ASSLASARLAKNIQY
TRBV30	.	TRBJ2-1	AWRNRTDYNEQF
TRBV30	.	TRBJ1-5	AWSLGQRNQPQH
TRBV19	.	TRBJ2-2	ASSIVLAGTGELF
TRBV2	.	TRBJ2-1	ASSSGLDEQF
TRBV9	once	TRBJ1-2	ASSVRPGEQNYGYT
TRBV11-2	.	TRBJ2-7	ASSPRLDREQY
TRBV7-9	.	TRBJ2-1	ASSLEGRGYNEQF
TRBV5-1	.	TRBJ2-3	ASSGGVVSTDTQY
TRBV9	.	TRBJ2-4	ASSVGGRPVGGIQY
TRBV29-1	.	TRBJ1-1	SAQDSMNTEAF
TRBV28	.	TRBJ2-1	ASSAGGGRAAYNEQF
TRBV7-2	.	TRBJ2-3	ASSQLTSGKY
TRBV9	once	TRBJ2-7	ASSGRTREVW
TRBV7-7	.	TRBJ2-1	ASSLVAGVPYNEQF
TRBV5-4	.	TRBJ1-3	ASSLGGPGLGNTIY
TRBV5-1	.	TRBJ1-1	ASSLDADKGTEAF
TRBV5-6	.	TRBJ2-1	ASSPQGRILYNEQF
TRBV4-2	.	TRBJ2-7	ASSQGLGTGSYEQY
TRBV4-3	.	TRBJ2-1	ASSQERGSSYNEQF
TRBV5-1	.	TRBJ2-7	ASSLLGGTGNYEQY
TRBV18	few	TRBJ2-7	ASSPLTSGTTYEQY
TRBV12-5	.	TRBJ1-1	ASGFFQGGNTEAF
TRBV30	.	TRBJ1-2	AWWRRGYT
TRBV28	.	TRBJ2-2	ASSLTGGDSTGELF
TRBV11-2	once	TRBJ2-5	ASSSLAGAQETQY
TRBV19	.	TRBJ1-2	ASSTGSLGYT